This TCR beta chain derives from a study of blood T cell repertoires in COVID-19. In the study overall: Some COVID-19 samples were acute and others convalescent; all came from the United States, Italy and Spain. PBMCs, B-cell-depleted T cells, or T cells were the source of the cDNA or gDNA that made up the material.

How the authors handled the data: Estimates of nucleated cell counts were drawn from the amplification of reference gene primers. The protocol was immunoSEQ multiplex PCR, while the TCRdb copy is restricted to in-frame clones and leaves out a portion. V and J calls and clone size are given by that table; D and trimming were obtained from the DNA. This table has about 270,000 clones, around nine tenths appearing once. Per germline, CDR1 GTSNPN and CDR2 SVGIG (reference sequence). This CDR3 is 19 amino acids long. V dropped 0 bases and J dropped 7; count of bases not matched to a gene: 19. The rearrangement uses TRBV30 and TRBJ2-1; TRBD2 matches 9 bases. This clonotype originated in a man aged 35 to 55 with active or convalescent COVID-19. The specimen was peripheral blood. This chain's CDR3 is CAWSVRVPLRGLADNEQFF. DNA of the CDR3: TGTGCCTGGAGTGTACGCGTACCCCTTAGGGGACTAGCAGATAATGAGCAGTTCTTC.